A selection of T cell receptor beta chains follows, all from one sample in a study of Graves' ophthalmopathy and Graves' hyperthyroidism. TCRdb re-analysed the multiplex PCR reads in MiXCR, keeping a single row per CDR3 protein. Here the sample spans 600,000 to 950,000 distinct CDR3 sequences, roughly 41% being singletons. The source material was peripheral blood. The receptors originated from an adult man with Graves' ophthalmopathy. The CDR3 runs from the conserved cysteine through the conserved F or W. The order of the fields is D gene, clone size, V gene, J gene, CDR3 length, CDR3 protein, CDR3 DNA. A D gene is named only where the DNA matches it firmly. The listing skips clone size in some rows; elsewhere it reads once, few, many or a size class.

D: NA
size: once
V: TRBV29-1
J: TRBJ1-1
length: 13
CDR3: CSVVETMNTEAFF
DNA: TGCAGCGTAGTTGAGACCATGAACACTGAAGCTTTCTTT

D: NA
size: NA
V: TRBV10-3
J: TRBJ1-5
length: 15
CDR3: CAISQATTGNQPQHF
DNA: TGTGCCATCAGTCAGGCGACCACGGGCAATCAGCCCCAGCATTTT

D: TRBD1
size: NA
V: TRBV10-2
J: TRBJ2-7
length: 14
CDR3: CASVTGENTYEQYF
DNA: TGCGCCAGCGTAACAGGGGAGAATACCTACGAGCAGTACTTC

D: TRBD2
size: NA
V: TRBV19
J: TRBJ2-5
length: 18
CDR3: CASRTSSLAGDPQETQYF
DNA: TGTGCCAGTAGAACATCTTCTCTAGCGGGGGACCCACAAGAGACCCAGTACTTC

D: NA
size: many
V: TRBV19
J: TRBJ1-4
length: 16
CDR3: CASSERAIATNEKLFF
DNA: TGTGCCAGTAGTGAACGGGCGATTGCAACTAATGAAAAACTGTTTTTT

D: NA
size: many
V: TRBV29-1
J: TRBJ1-1
length: 12
CDR3: CSVERSNTEAFF
DNA: TGCAGCGTTGAAAGGTCGAACACTGAAGCTTTCTTT

D: NA
size: many
V: TRBV2
J: TRBJ1-5
length: 13
CDR3: CASRSGSNQPQHF
DNA: TGTGCCAGCAGATCAGGGAGCAATCAGCCCCAGCATTTT

D: NA
size: few
V: TRBV19
J: TRBJ1-6
length: 14
CDR3: CASSVSRTSSPLHF
DNA: TGTGCCAGTAGTGTCTCCAGGACCTCATCACCCCTCCACTTT

D: NA
size: few
V: TRBV29-1
J: TRBJ1-3
length: 14
CDR3: CSVQRGVSGNTIYF
DNA: TGCAGCGTCCAAAGAGGAGTCTCTGGAAACACCATATATTTT

D: NA
size: NA
V: TRBV29-1
J: TRBJ2-7
length: 13
CDR3: CSVESAVSYERYF
DNA: TGCAGCGTTGAGTCCGCGGTTAGTTACGAGCGGTACTTC

D: NA
size: few
V: TRBV7-6
J: TRBJ1-1
length: 14
CDR3: CASSRDPRHTEAFF
DNA: TGTGCCAGCAGCCGGGACCCGCGCCACACTGAAGCTTTCTTT

D: NA
size: many
V: TRBV11-2
J: TRBJ1-4
length: 14
CDR3: CASSIGSTNEKLFF
DNA: TGTGCCAGCAGTATAGGGTCAACTAATGAAAAACTGTTTTTT

D: TRBD1
size: NA
V: TRBV6-4
J: TRBJ2-5
length: 14
CDR3: CASRRDRGKETQYF
DNA: TGTGCCAGCAGGAGGGACAGGGGAAAAGAGACCCAGTACTTC